The 16 T cell receptor beta chains in this list originate from one sample, sequenced in a study of molecular identifiers for immune sequencing clone quantification. Using its own MiXCR run on the PCR reads, TCRdb lists one record per CDR3 protein. The table lists around 470,000 distinct CDR3 sequences, approximately 25% of them singletons. The sample comprised naive CD8+ T cells from blood, with Jurkat cell RNA spiked in. The subset: FACS-sorted CD8+CD4-CCR7+CD45RA+ naive T cells. These TCRs come from a human donor in good health. Some libraries in this study had Jurkat cell RNA spiked in.

This clonotype has only a few counts. The chain is built from TRBV6-5 and TRBJ2-5; D may correspond to TRBD1 or TRBD2 (5 bases each). Per germline, CDR1 MNHEY and CDR2 SVGAGI. This CDR3 contains 15 residues. V dropped 0 bases and J dropped 2 bases, with 10 bases sitting between them. CDR3 sequence (DNA): TGTGCCAGCAGTTACTCTTGGGGGTCACAAGAGACCCAGTACTTC. It yields the protein CASSYSWGSQETQYF.

Regarding this clonotype: A junction end diverges from the germline sequence, so it may reflect a read error. The genes are TRBV5-5 and TRBJ2-7; D not certain. Germline V lookup: CDR1 SGHKS, CDR2 YYEKEE (reference sequence). The CDR3 totals 14 residues. CDR3 nucleotides: TGTGCCAGCAACTTGAGAACAGCCTACTACGAGCAGTACTTC. This gives the protein CASNLRTAYYEQYF.

The chain carries TRBV29-1 and TRBJ2-1, with D perhaps matching TRBD2 (5 bases). Trimming left V 2 bases short and J 0 bases short, with 14 bases between. This CDR3 comprises 16 residues. CDR1 and CDR2 (germline): SQVTM, ANQGSEA. CDR3 sequence reads: CSVESGLGSSYNEQFF. DNA for the CDR3: TGCAGCGTTGAATCCGGGCTGGGGAGCTCCTACAATGAGCAGTTCTTC.

As for this clonotype: A read error is possible here, since a much larger clone lies one base away. This chain links TRBV4-1 with TRBJ2-7; no definite D call. V was clipped by 4 bases and J by 1 base, with 14 bases between them. Looked up from germline, CDR1 is MGHRA and CDR2 is YSYEKL. This CDR3 comprises 15 residues. The CDR3 here is CASSPLAVTSYEQYF. CDR3 coding DNA: TGCGCCAGCAGCCCGTTGGCAGTAACTTCCTACGAGCAGTACTTC.

This clonotype was picked up a small number of times. This chain links TRBV7-2 with TRBJ2-5; 7 bases align to TRBD1. V was pared by 4 bases and J by 2 bases, with 7 bases of the junction left unmatched. CDR1 SGHTA and CDR2 FQGNSA come from the germline V gene. The CDR3 is 15 residues long. This CDR3 is CASSSGGTAQETQYF. DNA for the CDR3: TGTGCCAGCAGCTCTGGTGGGACAGCACAAGAGACCCAGTACTTC. Looking up the rest from reference TRBV7-2 and TRBJ2-5 gives the full variable domain: GAGVSQSPSNKVTEKGKDVELRCDPISGHTALYWYRQSLGQGLEFLIYFQGNSAPDKSGLPSDRFSAERTGGSVSTLTIQRTQQEDSAVYLCASSSGGTAQETQYFGPGTRLLVL.

The chain recombines TRBV6-2 or TRBV6-3 with TRBJ1-5; tentatively, D is TRBD1 (6 bases). Per the germline V gene, CDR1 is MNHEY and CDR2 is SVGEGT. CDR3 size: 15 residues. The germline V and J ends were trimmed by 6 bases and 0 bases, with 12 bases remaining between them. CDR3 amino acids: CASREQGHSNQPQHF. CDR3 nucleotides: TGTGCCAGCAGGGAACAGGGTCATAGCAATCAGCCCCAGCATTTT.

DNA of the CDR3: TGCAGCGACGAAGAGGGACTAGCGCGGAATGAGCAGTTCTTC. Its protein is CSDEEGLARNEQFF. This rearrangement joins TRBV29-1 to TRBJ2-1, with 10 bases aligning to TRBD2. The junction had 10 bases not matched to a gene; V was cut back by 7 bases and J by 7 bases. Germline-derived CDR1 and CDR2 are SQVTM and ANQGSEA. The CDR3 is 14 residues long.

The V gene is TRBV7-9, the J gene TRBJ2-1; the D gene is possibly TRBD1 (5 bases). From germline, CDR1 is SEHNR and CDR2 FQNEAQ (reference sequence). The CDR3 consists of 13 residues. Trimming took 5 bases from V and 8 from J, leaving 13 bases between them. The CDR3 loop reads CASSHPLGDEQFF. CDR3 DNA sequence: TGTGCCAGCAGCCACCCATTAGGGGATGAGCAGTTCTTC.

The rearrangement links TRBV7-2 to TRBJ2-1; 14 bases are shared with TRBD2. The germline V gene encodes CDR1 SGHTA and CDR2 FQGNSA. The CDR3 is 16 residues long. Trimming cost V 5 bases and J 8 bases; bases outside gene matches: 8. The chain's CDR3 is CASSPRLAGGRDEQFF. CDR3 DNA: TGTGCCAGCAGCCCCCGACTAGCGGGAGGGCGGGATGAGCAGTTCTTC.

This clonotype was picked up a small number of times. The chain couples TRBV4-3 to TRBJ2-3; D uncertain. The germline CDR1 and CDR2 sequences are LGHNA and YSLEER. V lost 0 bases, J lost 4 bases, and 5 bases lay in between. CDR3 length: 13 residues. The CDR3 DNA sequence: TGCGCCAGCAGCCAAGATTCCGCAGATACGCAGTATTTT. This sequence encodes CASSQDSADTQYF.

The chain carries TRBV30 and TRBJ2-3; 8 bases match TRBD2. Germline V CDR1 and CDR2: GTSNPN, SVGIG (reference sequence). V was pared by 5 bases and J by 3 bases, with 7 bases of the junction left unmatched. The CDR3 runs to 14 residues. The CDR3 nucleotides read TGTGCCTGGTTCAGAGCGGGAGTAACAGATACGCAGTATTTT. It yields the protein CAWFRAGVTDTQYF.

J is TRBJ2-2 and V is TRBV6-5; tentatively, D is TRBD2 (5 bases). V gave up 6 bases and J gave up 7 bases, with 9 bases separating them. Germline V gene lookup returns CDR1 MNHEY and CDR2 SVGAGI. This CDR3 has 12 residues. CDR3 residues: CASSPRGGELFF. DNA of the CDR3: TGTGCCAGCAGCCCCCGGGGCGGGGAGCTGTTTTTT.

The chain employs TRBV20-1 and TRBJ2-2; D is perhaps TRBD1 or TRBD2 (6 bases each). V lost 0 bases and J lost 4, with 12 bases in between. The CDR3 extends over 15 amino acids. Germline lookup yields CDR1 DFQATT and CDR2 SNEGSKA (reference sequence). CDR3 in amino acids: CSARDIRGGTGELFF. The CDR3 region has the DNA TGCAGTGCTAGAGATATCAGGGGAGGCACCGGGGAGCTGTTTTTT.

The chain carries TRBV24-1 and TRBJ2-1; D may correspond to TRBD1 or TRBD2 (5 bases each). Germline V gives CDR1 KGHDR, CDR2 SFDVKD. Trimming stripped 4 bases from V and 6 bases from J, with 15 bases between. This CDR3 is built from 15 residues. In DNA, the CDR3 is TGTGCCACCAGTGAGGCCGGGACCGCCCCCAATGAGCAGTTCTTC. The encoded protein is CATSEAGTAPNEQFF.

This clonotype was seen a few times. V is TRBV3-1 and J is TRBJ2-7; 7 positions match TRBD2. With 5 bases clipped from V and 2 bases from J, the junction kept 6 bases outside the gene matches. This CDR3 has 14 amino acids. The V gene's germline CDR1 is LGHDT and CDR2 YNNKEL (reference sequence). The CDR3 DNA follows: TGTGCCAGCAGCGGGAGGGACCGAGCCTACGAGCAGTACTTC. Translation: CASSGRDRAYEQYF.

In the case of this clonotype: This may come from a read error, since a much larger clone is one base off. The chain joins TRBV7-9 to TRBJ2-6; weak D call: TRBD1 (5 bases). The CDR3 is made up of 16 amino acids. Germline-derived CDR1 and CDR2 are SEHNR and FQNEAQ (reference sequence). The DNA of the CDR3 is TGTGCCAGCAGCCCTACCTTAGAATCTGGGGCCAACGTCCTGTCTTTC. As protein: CASSPTLESGANVLSF.